This T cell receptor beta chain comes out of a study of T cell changes during pregnancy in multiple sclerosis. The germline gives CDR1 LNHDA, CDR2 SQIVND (reference sequence). The CDR3 has 13 amino acids. Deletions cut 5 bases from V and 6 bases from J, with 14 bases between. Using immunoSEQ multiplex PCR, the repertoire was profiled, and TCRdb retains in-frame clones only, with some absent. Of more than 65,000 clones listed, nearly 95% are singletons. The chain recombines TRBV19 with TRBJ2-7, with D maybe TRBD2 (6 bases). The clonotype originates from a female donor with multiple sclerosis, enrolled in a pregnancy study. Sequenced here: peripheral blood, sampled in the second trimester of pregnancy. The DNA for the CDR3 is TGTGCCAGTAGTGCCACTAGCTTCTCCGAGCAGTACTTC. Translated, it gives CASSATSFSEQYF.